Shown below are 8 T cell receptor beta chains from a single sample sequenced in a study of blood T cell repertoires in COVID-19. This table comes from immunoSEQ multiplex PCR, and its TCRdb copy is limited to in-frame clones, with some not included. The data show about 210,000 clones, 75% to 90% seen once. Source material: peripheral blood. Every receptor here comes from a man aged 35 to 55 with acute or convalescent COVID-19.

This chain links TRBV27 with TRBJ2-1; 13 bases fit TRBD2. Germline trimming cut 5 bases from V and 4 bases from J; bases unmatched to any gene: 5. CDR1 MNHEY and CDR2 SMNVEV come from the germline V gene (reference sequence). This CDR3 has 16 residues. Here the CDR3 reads CASSPGTSGIYNEQFF. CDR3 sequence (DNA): TGTGCCAGCAGTCCAGGGACTAGCGGGATATACAATGAGCAGTTCTTC.

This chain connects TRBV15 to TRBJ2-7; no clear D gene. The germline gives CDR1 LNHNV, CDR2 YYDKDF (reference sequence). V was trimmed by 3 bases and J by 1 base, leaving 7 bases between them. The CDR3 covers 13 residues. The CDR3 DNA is TGTGCCACCAGCAGCCCTGAGTCCTACGAGCAGTACTTC. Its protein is CATSSPESYEQYF.

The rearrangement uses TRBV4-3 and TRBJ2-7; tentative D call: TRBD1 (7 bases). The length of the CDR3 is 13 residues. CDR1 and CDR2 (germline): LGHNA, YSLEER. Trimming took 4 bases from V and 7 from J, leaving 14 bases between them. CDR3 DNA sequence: TGCGCCAGCAGCCTTAGCGGCAGGGGGGAGCAGTACTTC. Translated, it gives CASSLSGRGEQYF.

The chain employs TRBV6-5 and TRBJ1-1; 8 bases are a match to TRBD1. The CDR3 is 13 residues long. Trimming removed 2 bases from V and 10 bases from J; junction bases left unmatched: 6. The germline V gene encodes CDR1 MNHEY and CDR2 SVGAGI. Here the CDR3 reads CASSYGTGSIAFF. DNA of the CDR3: TGTGCCAGCAGTTACGGGACAGGAAGTATAGCTTTCTTT.

CDR3 residues: CASSQDLVRQETQYF. DNA for the CDR3: TGTGCCAGCAGCCAAGATCTGGTCAGACAAGAGACCCAGTACTTC. The chain couples TRBV3-1 (or the pseudogene TRBV3-2) to TRBJ2-5, with D unclear. The CDR3 is made up of 15 amino acids. Between the trimmed V and J ends, which lost 0 bases and 2 bases, there was a span of 10 bases. From germline, CDR1 is LGHDT and CDR2 YNNKEL (reference sequence).

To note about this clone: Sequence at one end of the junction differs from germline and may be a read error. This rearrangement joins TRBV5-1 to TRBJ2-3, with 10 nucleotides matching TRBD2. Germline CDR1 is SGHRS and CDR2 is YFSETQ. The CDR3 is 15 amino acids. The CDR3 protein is CASSLDLAGAETQYF. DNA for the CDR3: TGCGCCAGCAGCTTGGATCTAGCGGGAGCAGAGACGCAGTATTTT.

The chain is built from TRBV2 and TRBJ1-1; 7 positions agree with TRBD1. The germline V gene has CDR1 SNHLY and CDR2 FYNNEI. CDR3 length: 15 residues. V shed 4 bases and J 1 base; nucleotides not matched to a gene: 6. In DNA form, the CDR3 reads TGTGCCAGCAGTGGAGAGGGGGCGGCGAACACTGAAGCTTTCTTT. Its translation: CASSGEGAANTEAFF. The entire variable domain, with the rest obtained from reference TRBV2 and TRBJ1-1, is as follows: EPEVTQTPSHQVTQMGQEVILRCVPISNHLYFYWYRQILGQKVEFLVSFYNNEISEKSEIFDDQFSVERPDGSNFTLKIRSTKLEDSAMYFCASSGEGAANTEAFFGQGTRLTVV.

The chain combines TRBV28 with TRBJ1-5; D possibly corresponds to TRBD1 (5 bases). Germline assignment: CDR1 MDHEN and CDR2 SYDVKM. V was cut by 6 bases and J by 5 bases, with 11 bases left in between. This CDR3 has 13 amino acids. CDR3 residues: CASRGVGHQPQHF. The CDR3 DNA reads TGTGCCAGCAGAGGGGTGGGGCATCAGCCCCAGCATTTT.